This entry describes one TCR beta chain. The antigen is not known. The repertoire was sequenced with immunoSEQ multiplex PCR; TCRdb's copy has only in-frame clones and lacks some. Counted here are 25,000 to 30,000 clones, approximately 95% occurring once; the ten biggest clones make up about 4.9%. Each clinical donor contributed on average approximately 100,000 T cells from unsorted cryopreserved PBMC. This sample was taken from a study of T cells in tuberculosis. Regarding the study as a whole: Active tuberculosis alpha repertoires lay closer to GMM-specific TCRs than controls'. Active tuberculosis patients had shorter CDR3-alpha; the beta difference was nonsignificant.

The V gene's germline CDR1 is SGHTS and CDR2 YDEGEE. The V and J ends lost 0 bases and 0 bases, in that order; junction bases with no gene match: 5. This CDR3 comprises 17 residues. The TCR was taken from a donor between 10 and 35 years old with latent tuberculosis or without tuberculosis infection. The gene calls are TRBV5-8 and TRBJ2-2; 7 bases fit TRBD1. Sequencing used PBMCs. The DNA of the CDR3 is TGTGCCAGCAGCTTGGGGACAGGTCTCGCGAACACCGGGGAGCTGTTTTTT. Translated, it gives CASSLGTGLANTGELFF.